One and the same sample provided the 20 T cell receptor beta chains below, sequenced in a study of cytomegalovirus exposure and HLA in healthy donors. The PCR had 60 Vbeta and 13 Jbeta primers. Repertoires were generated with immunoSEQ multiplex PCR, while TCRdb's copy carries only in-frame clones and drops some. The table records about 150,000 clones, about 80% of them present only once. Material: PBMCs. These receptors were collected from a man aged 25-45 years in good health and CMV-seropositive.

This sequence joins TRBV6-4 and TRBJ1-5; 9 positions agree with TRBD1. With 3 bases clipped from V and 6 bases from J, the junction kept 3 bases outside the gene matches. The germline V gene has CDR1 MRHNA and CDR2 SNTAGT. The CDR3 sequence is 14 residues long. The CDR3 DNA reads as TGTGCCAGCAGTGATGGGACAGGGATTCAGCCCCAGCATTTT. Translating it yields CASSDGTGIQPQHF.

The chain couples TRBV6-6 to TRBJ2-5, with 12 bases matching TRBD2. This CDR3 has 15 amino acids. The germline V gene has CDR1 MNHNY and CDR2 SVGAGI (reference sequence). V shed 7 bases and J 7 bases; nucleotides not matched to a gene: 10. CDR3 DNA sequence: TGTGCCAGCACCAAAACTAGCGGGGGGCCCGGGACCCAGTACTTC. It specifies CASTKTSGGPGTQYF.

CDR3 amino acids: CASSTRSAGQAGDTDTQYF. CDR3 nucleotides: TGTGCCAGCAGCACCCGGTCGGCAGGGCAGGCGGGGGACACAGATACGCAGTATTTT. The chain combines TRBV7-9 with TRBJ2-3; 7 nucleotides line up with TRBD2. With V trimmed by 5 bases and J by 2 bases, 19 bases remained unmatched. The CDR3 extends over 19 amino acids. Germline-derived CDR1 and CDR2 are SEHNR and FQNEAQ (reference sequence).

This clone was seen a few times. The rearrangement links TRBV2 to TRBJ1-2; D is perhaps TRBD1 (6 bases). The CDR3 length is 12 residues. V was trimmed by 7 bases and J by 4 bases, leaving 10 bases between them. Germline CDR1 is SNHLY and CDR2 is FYNNEI. CDR3 region: CASTQDSYGYTF. The CDR3 DNA follows: TGTGCCAGCACCCAGGACAGCTATGGCTACACCTTC.

Turning to this clone: Other DNA variants within this sample encode the same CDR3. The CDR3 DNA is TGCGCCAGCAGCTTGGTAGCGGGAGAGGGGACCGGGGAGCTGTTTTTT. This sequence encodes CASSLVAGEGTGELFF. The gene calls are TRBV5-1 and TRBJ2-2, with 9 bases matching TRBD2. CDR1 SGHRS and CDR2 YFSETQ come from the germline V gene. The CDR3 contains 16 residues. The V gene end was trimmed by 0 bases and the J gene end by 5 bases; junction bases not matched to a gene: 5.

This rearrangement joins TRBV5-4 to TRBJ2-3; 13 nucleotides agree with TRBD2. Germline CDR1 SGHNT, CDR2 YYREEE (reference sequence). With V trimmed by 3 bases and J by 7 bases, 5 bases remained unmatched. The CDR3 extends over 15 amino acids. DNA of the CDR3: TGTGCCAGCAGCTCGGGACTAGCGGGATCTAATACGCAGTATTTT. Protein product: CASSSGLAGSNTQYF.

A remark on this clone: Distinct nucleotide sequences in the sample also encode this CDR3. Here the CDR3 reads CASSLGRGETQYF. The DNA of the CDR3 is TGTGCCAGCAGCTTGGGCAGAGGAGAGACCCAGTACTTC. The chain combines TRBV5-6 with TRBJ2-5; D not certain. Per the germline V gene, CDR1 is SGHDT and CDR2 is YYEEEE. Trimming stripped 0 bases from V and 4 bases from J, with 7 bases between. The CDR3 spans 13 residues.

CDR3 in DNA: TGTGCCAGCGACAGGGGGTACGATGAGCAGTTCTTC. It codes for CASDRGYDEQFF. The chain joins TRBV2 to TRBJ2-1; TRBD1 agrees at 9 bases. The germline gives CDR1 SNHLY, CDR2 FYNNEI. J lost 8 bases, V lost 8 bases, and 4 bases had no gene match. The CDR3 runs to 12 residues.

The V call is TRBV7-9, the J call TRBJ2-5; 8 nucleotides line up with TRBD1. The CDR3 has 14 amino acids. V gave up 5 bases and J gave up 3 bases; unmatched junction bases: 5. Germline V gene lookup returns CDR1 SEHNR and CDR2 FQNEAQ (reference sequence). CDR3 in amino acids: CASSHQQGEETQYF. CDR3 sequence (DNA): TGTGCCAGCAGCCACCAACAGGGGGAAGAGACCCAGTACTTC.

The chain couples TRBV25-1 to TRBJ2-7; D not resolved. CDR3 length equals 14 residues. V was trimmed by 1 base and J by 3 bases, leaving 10 bases between them. Per germline, CDR1 MGHDK and CDR2 SYGVNS. The CDR3 spells CASSESPSGYEQYF. In DNA, the CDR3 is TGTGCCAGCAGTGAATCCCCTAGTGGCTACGAGCAGTACTTC.

The chain employs TRBV27 and TRBJ2-1; 7 bases are a match to TRBD2. CDR3 length equals 17 residues. Germline-derived CDR1 and CDR2 are MNHEY and SMNVEV (reference sequence). After removal of 1 base from V and 6 bases from J, the junction contained 12 bases not matched to a gene. The CDR3 DNA is TGTGCCAGCAGTTTATACGCTCCGATCGGGAGGAGCAATGAGCAGTTCTTC. Translated, it gives CASSLYAPIGRSNEQFF.

The V and J genes are TRBV9 and TRBJ1-2, with 7 bases lining up with TRBD1. Germline lookup yields CDR1 SGDLS and CDR2 YYNGEE. This CDR3 is 15 amino acids long. V dropped 4 bases and J dropped 4; count of bases not matched to a gene: 10. The CDR3 loop reads CASSTRDSALYGYTF. CDR3 DNA: TGTGCCAGCAGCACCCGGGACAGCGCTCTCTATGGCTACACCTTC.

This clone was picked up one time. The chain links TRBV30 to TRBJ1-1, with D uncertain. The CDR3 is made up of 13 amino acids. Germline loops: CDR1 GTSNPN, CDR2 SVGIG (reference sequence). The germline V and J ends were trimmed by 4 bases and 1 base, with 10 bases remaining between them. Here the CDR3 reads CAWINSGNTEAFF. In DNA, the CDR3 is TGTGCCTGGATAAACAGTGGGAACACTGAAGCTTTCTTT.

The chain links TRBV25-1 to TRBJ2-7, with 7 nucleotides matching TRBD1. Germline values: CDR1 MGHDK, CDR2 SYGVNS. J lost 1 base, V lost 8 bases, and 2 bases had no gene match. There are 12 residues in the CDR3. CDR3 bases: TGTGCCAGCCGGGACAGTTCCTACGAGCAGTACTTC. This encodes CASRDSSYEQYF.

The sample holds a few counts of this clone. The V call is TRBV30, the J call TRBJ1-5, with D uncertain. V was trimmed by 0 bases and J by 6 bases, leaving 6 bases between them. Germline V lookup: CDR1 GTSNPN, CDR2 SVGIG (reference sequence). The CDR3 is made up of 12 amino acids. The CDR3 loop is CAWSVSGQPQHF. In nucleotides, the CDR3 is TGTGCCTGGAGTGTCTCGGGTCAGCCCCAGCATTTT. The full variable domain, with the rest looked up from reference TRBV30 and TRBJ1-5, is SQTIHQWPATLVQPVGSPLSLECTVEGTSNPNLYWYRQAAGRGLQLLFYSVGIGQISSEVPQNLSASRPQDRQFILSSKKLLLSDSGFYLCAWSVSGQPQHFGDGTRLSIL.

The J gene is TRBJ1-6, the V gene TRBV7-9, with 7 bases matching TRBD1. Germline V CDR1 and CDR2: SEHNR, FQNEAQ (reference sequence). V was clipped by 5 bases and J by 4 bases; unmatched bases: 5. The CDR3 covers 15 residues. CDR3 sequence: CASSRRDRYNSPLHF. The CDR3 DNA is TGTGCCAGCAGCCGAAGGGACAGATATAATTCACCCCTCCACTTT.

The chain has TRBV5-1 and TRBJ2-7, with 9 bases matching TRBD1. The V gene's germline CDR1 is SGHRS and CDR2 YFSETQ. The CDR3 extends over 13 amino acids. Unmatched junction bases numbered 5, after V lost 4 bases and J lost 6 bases. DNA of the CDR3: TGCGCCAGCAGCCAGGACAGGGGACGCGAGCAGTACTTC. This gives the protein CASSQDRGREQYF.

A word on this clone: One junction end does not reproduce the germline sequence, and a read error may be involved. The same CDR3 also results from other DNA sequences found in this sample. V and J are TRBV7-9 and TRBJ2-2; weak D call: TRBD2 (5 bases). The CDR3 is 17 residues long. Per germline, CDR1 SEHNR and CDR2 FQNEAQ (reference sequence). The CDR3 region has the DNA TGTGCCAGCAGGCTGCGAGGCCGGGATCCTAACACCGGAGAGCTGTTTTTT. Its protein is CASRLRGRDPNTGELFF.

This clone came up once. CDR3 DNA: TGTGCCAGCAGCGGGGGGACAGGGAGGAACAATGAAAAACTGTTTTTT. Translating gives CASSGGTGRNNEKLFF. V gene TRBV9 combines with J gene TRBJ1-4; TRBD1 matches 9 bases. The CDR3 contains 16 residues. The V gene's germline CDR1 is SGDLS and CDR2 YYNGEE. The V and J ends lost 3 bases and 5 bases, in that order; junction bases with no gene match: 8.

The chain combines TRBV9 with TRBJ1-2; weak D call: TRBD1 (5 bases). This CDR3 spans 14 amino acids. CDR1 SGDLS and CDR2 YYNGEE come from the germline V gene. Trimming pared 4 bases from V and 7 bases from J, leaving 17 bases between. The CDR3 DNA sequence: TGTGCCAGCAGCCCACCAGGGAACTCAGGTGGCTACACCTTC. Protein sequence: CASSPPGNSGGYTF.